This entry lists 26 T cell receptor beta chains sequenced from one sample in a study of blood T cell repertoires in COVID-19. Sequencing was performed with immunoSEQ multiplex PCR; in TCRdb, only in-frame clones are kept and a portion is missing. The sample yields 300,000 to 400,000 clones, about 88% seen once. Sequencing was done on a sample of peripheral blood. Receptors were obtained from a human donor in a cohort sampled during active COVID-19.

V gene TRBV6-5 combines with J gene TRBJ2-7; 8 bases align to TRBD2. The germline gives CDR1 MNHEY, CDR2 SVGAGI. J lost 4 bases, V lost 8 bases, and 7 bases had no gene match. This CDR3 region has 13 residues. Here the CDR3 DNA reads TGTGCCAGCGCGGGGGGCAATGGATACGAGCAGTACTTC. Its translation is CASAGGNGYEQYF.

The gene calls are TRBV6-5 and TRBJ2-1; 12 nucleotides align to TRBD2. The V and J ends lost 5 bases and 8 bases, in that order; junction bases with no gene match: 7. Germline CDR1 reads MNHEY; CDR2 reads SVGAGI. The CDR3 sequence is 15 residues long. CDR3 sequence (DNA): TGTGCCAGCAGTAACGGACTAGCGGGGTGGGATGAGCAGTTCTTC. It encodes CASSNGLAGWDEQFF.

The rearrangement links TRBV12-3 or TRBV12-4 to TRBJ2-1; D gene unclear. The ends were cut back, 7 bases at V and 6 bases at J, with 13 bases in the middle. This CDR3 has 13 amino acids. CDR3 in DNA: TGTGCCAGCATTAGCCTACCCTCCAATGAGCAGTTCTTC. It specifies CASISLPSNEQFF.

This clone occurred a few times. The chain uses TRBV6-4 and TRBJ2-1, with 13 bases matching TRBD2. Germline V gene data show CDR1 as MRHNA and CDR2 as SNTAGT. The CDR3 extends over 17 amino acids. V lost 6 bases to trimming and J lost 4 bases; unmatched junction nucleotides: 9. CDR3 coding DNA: TGTGCCAGCAGCGATGGGGGGACTAGCGGGGATTACAATGAGCAGTTCTTC. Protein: CASSDGGTSGDYNEQFF.

CDR3 protein: CAWTGTSEGYTF. Written as DNA, the CDR3 is TGTGCCTGGACAGGGACTTCGGAGGGCTACACCTTC. This chain uses TRBV30 with TRBJ1-2; TRBD1 might be the D (5 bases). Germline V CDR1 and CDR2: GTSNPN, SVGIG (reference sequence). This CDR3 is 12 amino acids long. V lost 4 bases, J lost 8 bases, and 14 bases lay in between.

The CDR3 loop is CAWNSRAGVLEQYF. CDR3 nucleotides: TGTGCCTGGAATTCGAGGGCAGGGGTCCTCGAGCAGTACTTC. The rearrangement uses TRBV30 and TRBJ2-7; tentative D call: TRBD1 (6 bases). Trimming removed 4 bases from V and 6 bases from J, with 19 bases in between. CDR1 is GTSNPN, CDR2 SVGIG, per germline (reference sequence). CDR3 length: 14 amino acids.

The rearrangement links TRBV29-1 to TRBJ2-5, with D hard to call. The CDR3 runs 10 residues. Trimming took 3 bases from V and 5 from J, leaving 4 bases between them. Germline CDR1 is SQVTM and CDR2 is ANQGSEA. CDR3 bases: TGCAGCGTTGACCTCGAGACCCAGTACTTC. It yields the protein CSVDLETQYF.

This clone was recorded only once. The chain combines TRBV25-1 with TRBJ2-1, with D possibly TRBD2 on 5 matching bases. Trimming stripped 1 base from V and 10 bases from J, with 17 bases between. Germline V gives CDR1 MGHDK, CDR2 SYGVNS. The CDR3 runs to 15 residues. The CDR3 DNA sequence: TGTGCCAGCAGTGAATCCGGGCGAGAGGGCGAAGAGCAGTTCTTC. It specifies CASSESGREGEEQFF.

The CDR3 DNA sequence: TGCAGCGCCCTTAAAGACCGGGGACAGGGAAGAGATTATGGCTACACCTTC. Translated, it gives CSALKDRGQGRDYGYTF. The chain combines TRBV29-1 with TRBJ1-2; 9 bases are a match to TRBD1. The CDR3 is made up of 17 amino acids. The V and J ends lost 7 bases and 5 bases, in that order; junction bases with no gene match: 20. The germline CDR1 and CDR2 sequences are SQVTM and ANQGSEA.

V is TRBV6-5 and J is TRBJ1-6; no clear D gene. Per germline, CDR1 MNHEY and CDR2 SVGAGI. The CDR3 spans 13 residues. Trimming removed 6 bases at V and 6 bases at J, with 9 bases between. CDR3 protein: CASRPVGNSPLHF. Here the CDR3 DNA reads TGTGCCAGCAGGCCAGTTGGTAATTCACCCCTCCACTTT.

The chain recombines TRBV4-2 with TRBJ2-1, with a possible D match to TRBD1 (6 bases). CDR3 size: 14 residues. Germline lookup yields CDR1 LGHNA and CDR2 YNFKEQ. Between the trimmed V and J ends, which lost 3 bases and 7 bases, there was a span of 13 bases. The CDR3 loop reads CASSQEQGANEQFF. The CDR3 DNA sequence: TGTGCCAGCAGCCAGGAACAGGGAGCTAATGAGCAGTTCTTC.

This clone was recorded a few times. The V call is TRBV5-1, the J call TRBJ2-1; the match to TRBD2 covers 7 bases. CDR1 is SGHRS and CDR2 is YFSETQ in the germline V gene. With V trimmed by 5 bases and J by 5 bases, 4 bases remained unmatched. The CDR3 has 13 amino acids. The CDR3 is CASRREGNNEQFF. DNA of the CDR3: TGCGCCAGCAGGAGGGAGGGAAACAATGAGCAGTTCTTC.

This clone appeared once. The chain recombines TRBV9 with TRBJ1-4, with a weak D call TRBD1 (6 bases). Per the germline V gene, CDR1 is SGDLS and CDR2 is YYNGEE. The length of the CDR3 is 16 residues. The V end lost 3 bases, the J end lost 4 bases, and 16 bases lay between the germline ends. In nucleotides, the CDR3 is TGTGCCAGCAGCGCGAGAGGGACACCCGGTAATGAAAAACTGTTTTTT. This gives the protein CASSARGTPGNEKLFF.

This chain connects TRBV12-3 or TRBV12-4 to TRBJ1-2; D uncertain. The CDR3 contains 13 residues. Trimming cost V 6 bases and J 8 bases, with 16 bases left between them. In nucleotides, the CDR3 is TGTGCCAGCAGCAGAGGAAATTTAGTGGGCTACACCTTC. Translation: CASSRGNLVGYTF.

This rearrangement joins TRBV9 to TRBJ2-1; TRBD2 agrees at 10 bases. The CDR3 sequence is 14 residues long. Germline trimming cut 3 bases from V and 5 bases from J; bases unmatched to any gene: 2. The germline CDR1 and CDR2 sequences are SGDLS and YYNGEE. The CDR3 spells CASSALAGHNEQFF. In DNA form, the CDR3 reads TGTGCCAGCAGCGCACTAGCGGGGCACAATGAGCAGTTCTTC.

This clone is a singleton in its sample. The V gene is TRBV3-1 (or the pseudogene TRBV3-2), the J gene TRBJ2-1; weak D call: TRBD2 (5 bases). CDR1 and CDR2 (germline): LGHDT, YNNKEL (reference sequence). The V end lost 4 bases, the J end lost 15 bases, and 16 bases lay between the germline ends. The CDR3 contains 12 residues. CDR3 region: CASSRGLTARFF. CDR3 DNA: TGTGCCAGCAGCCGAGGACTGACGGCACGGTTCTTC.

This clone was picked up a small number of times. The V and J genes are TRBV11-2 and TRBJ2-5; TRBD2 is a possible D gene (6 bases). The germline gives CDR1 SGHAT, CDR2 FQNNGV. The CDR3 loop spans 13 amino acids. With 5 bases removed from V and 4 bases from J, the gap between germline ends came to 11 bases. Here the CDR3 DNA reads TGTGCCAGCAGCCCGGGGGATACAGAGACCCAGTACTTC. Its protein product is CASSPGDTETQYF.

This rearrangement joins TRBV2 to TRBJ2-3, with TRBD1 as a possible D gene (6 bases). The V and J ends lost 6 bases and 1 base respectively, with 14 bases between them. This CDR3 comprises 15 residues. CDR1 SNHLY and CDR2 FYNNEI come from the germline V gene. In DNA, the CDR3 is TGTGCCAGCAGGTCACAGGGAGTTCGCACAGATACGCAGTATTTT. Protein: CASRSQGVRTDTQYF.

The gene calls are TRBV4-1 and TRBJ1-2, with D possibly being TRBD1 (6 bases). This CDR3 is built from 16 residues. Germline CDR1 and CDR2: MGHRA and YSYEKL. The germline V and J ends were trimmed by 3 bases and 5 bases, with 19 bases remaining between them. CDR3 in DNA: TGCGCCAGCAGCCACCCGACAGGCTTACGGGGTTATGGCTACACCTTC. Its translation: CASSHPTGLRGYGYTF.

CDR3 nucleotides: TGTGCCAGCAGCTTATCCGGGAGAAGGACAGATACGCAGTATTTT. It yields the protein CASSLSGRRTDTQYF. The J gene is TRBJ2-3, the V gene TRBV5-4; D is perhaps TRBD2 (6 bases). Germline CDR1 reads SGHNT; CDR2 reads YYREEE (reference sequence). The CDR3 extends over 15 amino acids. V lost 2 bases, J lost 3 bases, and 13 bases lay in between.

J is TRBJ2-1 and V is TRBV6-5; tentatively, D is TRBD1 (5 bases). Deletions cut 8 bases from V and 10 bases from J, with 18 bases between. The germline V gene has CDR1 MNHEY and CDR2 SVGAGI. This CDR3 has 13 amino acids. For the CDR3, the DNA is TGTGCCAGCTCTCGGACACCGCGATCGGAGCAGTTCTTC. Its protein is CASSRTPRSEQFF.

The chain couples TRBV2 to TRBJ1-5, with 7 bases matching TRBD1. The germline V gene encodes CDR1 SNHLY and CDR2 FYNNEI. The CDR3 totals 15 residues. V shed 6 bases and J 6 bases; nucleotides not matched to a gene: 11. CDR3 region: CASREPTGRSQPQHF. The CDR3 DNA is TGTGCCAGCAGGGAACCGACAGGGCGAAGTCAGCCCCAGCATTTT.

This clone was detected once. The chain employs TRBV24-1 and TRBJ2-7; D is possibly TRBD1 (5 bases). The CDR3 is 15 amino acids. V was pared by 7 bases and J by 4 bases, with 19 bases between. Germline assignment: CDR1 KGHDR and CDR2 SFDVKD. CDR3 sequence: CATSLDSRQRYEQYF. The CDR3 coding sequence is TGTGCCACCAGCCTAGACTCAAGACAGAGGTACGAGCAGTACTTC.

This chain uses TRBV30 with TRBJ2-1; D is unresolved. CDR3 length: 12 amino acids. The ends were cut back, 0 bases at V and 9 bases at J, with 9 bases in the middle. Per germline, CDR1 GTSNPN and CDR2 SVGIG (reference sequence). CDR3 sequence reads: CAWSVTSLEQFF. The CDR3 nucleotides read TGTGCCTGGAGTGTAACGAGTCTTGAGCAGTTCTTC.

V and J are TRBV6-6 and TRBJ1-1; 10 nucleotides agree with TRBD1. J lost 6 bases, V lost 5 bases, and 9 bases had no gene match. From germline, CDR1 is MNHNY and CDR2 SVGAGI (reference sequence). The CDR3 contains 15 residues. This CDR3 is CASSPTTGGIAEAFF. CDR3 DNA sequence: TGTGCCAGCAGTCCGACGACAGGGGGCATCGCTGAAGCTTTCTTT.

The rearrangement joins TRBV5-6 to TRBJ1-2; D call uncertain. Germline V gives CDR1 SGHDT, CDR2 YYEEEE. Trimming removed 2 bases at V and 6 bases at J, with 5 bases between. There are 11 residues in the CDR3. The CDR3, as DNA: TGTGCCAGCAGCTTTACAGATGGCTACACCTTC. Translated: CASSFTDGYTF.